Sequencing of this T cell receptor (beta chain) was carried out in a study of CD8 T cells in ankylosing spondylitis. Overall study findings and caveats: There was a TCR beta motif, made of several highly homologous variants, that appeared characteristic of ankylosing spondylitis blood. Relatively scarce in peripheral blood, disease-linked clones were CD8+. Prior literature has documented some motif variants in synovial fluid and blood from reactive arthritis.

This clonotype was seen a few times. Its antigen is undetermined. Quantitative 5'-RACE with molecular barcodes generated TCR beta libraries. One entry per CDR3 protein, called by TCRdb with MiXCR from the 5' RACE reads. The profile shows 750,000 to 850,000 distinct CDR3 sequences, about 11% of them singletons. The CDR3 has 16 amino acids. CDR1 and CDR2 from the germline V gene are SGHRS and YFSETQ. The ends were cut back, 3 bases at V and 1 base at J, with 15 bases in the middle. The TCR sequence derives from a male donor with ankylosing spondylitis. The source material was blood, either unsorted or a sorted T cell fraction (not recorded which). The V and J genes are TRBV5-1 and TRBJ2-3; D gene ambiguous. Here the CDR3 DNA reads TGCGCCAGCAGCTCGAGCCTTGGTGGGGGCACAGATACGCAGTATTTT. It is translated as CASSSSLGGGTDTQYF.